What follows are 20 T cell receptor beta chains derived from one specimen sequenced in a study of spatial heterogeneity in lung cancer (dated by TCRdb to about 2019). The time point tag for this specimen amounts to: sample taken at primary tumor resection. Their recognized antigens are unknown. The protocol used for the library was 5' RACE. Sequencing instrument: NextSeq 500. The public sequencing data were trimmed at Q25 with fastp and processed into clonotypes with MiXCR by TCRdb, which kept only in-frame beta chains. Identical CDR3 protein sequences are pooled into one entry, listed with their most common genes and DNA. The sample table holds 7,000 or so distinct CDR3 sequences, of which around 11% were seen once. The ten biggest clones cover over 9.5% of the sample. The research as a whole found: A correlation was observed between the number of expanded intratumoral alpha and beta TCRs and the tumor nonsynonymous mutation count.

Sequenced material: lung tumor tissue, taken at surgery. The origin of the receptors is a female donor with early-stage non-small cell lung cancer.

The V gene is TRBV24-1, the J gene TRBJ2-2; the D is unclear. The CDR3 is 14 amino acids. V lost 4 bases, J lost 5 bases, and 10 bases lay in between. Germline V gene lookup returns CDR1 KGHDR and CDR2 SFDVKD. This CDR3 is CATSEPDRTGELFF. The CDR3 DNA reads as TGTGCCACCAGTGAACCTGACCGAACCGGGGAGCTGTTTTTT.

The table lists this clonotype with a few counts. The chain combines TRBV20-1 with TRBJ1-1; D may be TRBD1 (5 bases). The CDR3 spans 15 residues. Germline-derived CDR1 and CDR2 are DFQATT and SNEGSKA (reference sequence). Deletions cut 4 bases from V and 1 base from J, with 16 bases between. The CDR3 protein is CSATKGGHANTEAFF. The CDR3 DNA sequence: TGCAGTGCTACGAAAGGCGGACACGCGAACACTGAAGCTTTCTTT.

This clonotype ranks as medium-sized. At one end the junction does not follow the germline gene, possibly because of a read error. The CDR3: CASSPGTSGVVDTQYF. The CDR3 region has the DNA TGTGCTAGCAGCCCCGGGACTAGCGGGGTAGTAGATACGCAGTATTTT. This chain uses TRBV7-7 with TRBJ2-3, with TRBD2 matching 13 bases. CDR3 size: 16 residues. Looked up from germline, CDR1 is SSHAT and CDR2 is FNYEAQ (reference sequence).

This clonotype is labeled medium-sized. The rearrangement links TRBV5-6 to TRBJ1-3; perhaps TRBD1 as D (6 bases). V gave up 0 bases and J gave up 4 bases, with 8 bases separating them. CDR1 is SGHDT, CDR2 YYEEEE, per germline. The CDR3 spans 14 residues. Here the CDR3 reads CASSLGGQGNTIYF. The CDR3 region has the DNA TGTGCCAGCAGCTTGGGCGGACAGGGAAACACCATATATTTT.

The rearrangement uses TRBV5-6 and TRBJ2-7, with unresolved D. V was trimmed by 0 bases and J by 4 bases, leaving 8 bases between them. Germline CDR1 and CDR2: SGHDT and YYEEEE. CDR3 length: 13 residues. The CDR3 sequence: CASSLVRQYEQYF. CDR3 nucleotides: TGTGCCAGCAGCTTGGTTCGGCAGTACGAGCAGTACTTC.

The chain joins TRBV10-3 to TRBJ1-5; 10 nucleotides align to TRBD1. This CDR3 region has 17 residues. Per the germline V gene, CDR1 is ENHRY and CDR2 is SYGVKD. J was trimmed by 6 bases and V by 0 bases; bases with no gene match: 8. The CDR3 reads CAISESGTGDSSQPQHF. CDR3 DNA: TGTGCCATCAGTGAGTCAGGGACAGGGGATTCTAGTCAGCCCCAGCATTTT.

This clonotype showed up many times. The genes are TRBV5-1 and TRBJ1-6; 7 nucleotides agree with TRBD1. The CDR3 runs to 13 residues. Per the germline V gene, CDR1 is SGHRS and CDR2 is YFSETQ. The V gene end was trimmed by 3 bases and the J gene end by 7 bases; junction bases not matched to a gene: 1. CDR3 sequence (DNA): TGCGCCAGCAGCTCGGGACAGAATTCACCCCTCCACTTT. Translation gives CASSSGQNSPLHF.

V is TRBV12-3 or TRBV12-4 and J is TRBJ2-7; 14 positions match TRBD2. There are 15 residues in the CDR3. The trim removed 2 bases at V and 7 bases at J, leaving 4 bases unmatched. The CDR3 DNA sequence: TGTGCCAGCAGTTTAAGGACTAGCGGGGGGCTTGAGCAGTACTTC. As protein: CASSLRTSGGLEQYF.

This clonotype was seen only a few times. DNA of the CDR3: TGTGCCAGCAGTTCCGGAGGGGGGTCTCAGCCCCAGCATTTT. Protein sequence: CASSSGGGSQPQHF. The chain joins TRBV6-5 to TRBJ1-5; D perhaps matches TRBD1 (6 bases). The CDR3 extends over 14 amino acids. V lost 4 bases and J 6 bases, leaving 13 bases between the germline ends. Germline CDR1 is MNHEY and CDR2 is SVGAGI.

This clonotype appeared a few times. This sequence joins TRBV28 and TRBJ1-3, with 9 positions matching TRBD1. Germline trimming cut 8 bases from V and 3 bases from J; bases unmatched to any gene: 2. The germline CDR1 and CDR2 sequences are MDHEN and SYDVKM. The CDR3 covers 13 residues. The CDR3 DNA reads TGTGCCAGCGGGACAGGGAATGGAAACACCATATATTTT. It yields the protein CASGTGNGNTIYF. Using reference TRBV28 and TRBJ1-3 for the parts outside the CDR3, the full variable domain is DVKVTQSSRYLVKRTGEKVFLECVQDMDHENMFWYRQDPGLGLRLIYFSYDVKMKEKGDIPEGYSVSREKKERFSLILESASTNQTSMYLCASGTGNGNTIYFGEGSWLTVV.

This rearrangement joins TRBV6-5 to TRBJ1-4; no clear D. The CDR3 is 15 residues long. Between the trimmed V and J ends, which lost 7 bases and 0 bases, there was a span of 12 bases. In germline, CDR1 is MNHEY, CDR2 SVGAGI. The CDR3 reads CASKRRVATNEKLFF. DNA for the CDR3: TGTGCCAGCAAGAGAAGGGTGGCAACTAATGAAAAACTGTTTTTT.

The sample holds many counts of this clonotype. The chain is built from TRBV7-9 and TRBJ1-2; D call uncertain. Germline values: CDR1 SEHNR, CDR2 FQNEAQ (reference sequence). This CDR3 is 14 amino acids long. V lost 4 bases and J 0 bases, leaving 9 bases between the germline ends. This chain's CDR3 is CASSWWEANYGYTF. The CDR3 DNA reads as TGTGCCAGCAGCTGGTGGGAAGCTAACTATGGCTACACCTTC.

By frequency in the sample, this clonotype is large (0.1 to 1%). The V and J genes are TRBV30 and TRBJ1-5; D gene ambiguous. The CDR3 is made up of 15 amino acids. Trimming pared 1 base from V and 7 bases from J, leaving 17 bases between. Germline V gene lookup returns CDR1 GTSNPN and CDR2 SVGIG (reference sequence). DNA of the CDR3: TGTGCCTGGAGTGCCCGGACTCATTTCAACCAGCCCCAGCATTTT. It encodes CAWSARTHFNQPQHF.

V usage is TRBV18 and J usage is TRBJ1-2, with a weak D call TRBD1 (6 bases). The length of the CDR3 is 17 residues. Germline CDR1 KGHSH, CDR2 LQKENI. V dropped 0 bases and J dropped 3 bases, with 17 bases sitting between them. For the CDR3, the DNA is TGTGCCAGCTCACCACCCCCTTTGGGGGGCGAGGACTATGGCTACACCTTC. Translation gives CASSPPPLGGEDYGYTF.

The table lists this clonotype with many counts. The rearrangement joins TRBV7-3 to TRBJ2-1; 7 bases line up with TRBD1. CDR1 is SGHTA, CDR2 FQGTGA, per germline. This CDR3 region has 16 residues. V gave up 6 bases and J gave up 7 bases; unmatched junction bases: 15. DNA for the CDR3: TGTGCCAGCAGTTCTAACCGAGGGGGCCTTCAGAATGAGCAGTTCTTC. As protein: CASSSNRGGLQNEQFF.

The sample holds a few counts of this clonotype. The chain has TRBV5-1 and TRBJ2-1, with 7 bases that match TRBD2. CDR3 size: 14 residues. V was clipped by 0 bases and J by 5 bases; unmatched bases: 2. Germline CDR1 and CDR2: SGHRS and YFSETQ. The chain's CDR3 is CASSLAGTNNEQFF. The CDR3 coding sequence is TGCGCCAGCAGCTTGGCAGGGACTAACAATGAGCAGTTCTTC.

By frequency in the sample, this clonotype is medium-sized. The chain uses TRBV20-1 and TRBJ1-1, with 8 bases fitting TRBD1. This CDR3 has 14 amino acids. Germline CDR1 and CDR2: DFQATT and SNEGSKA (reference sequence). V shed 7 bases, J shed 2 bases, and the junction held 9 bases outside the gene matches. CDR3 region: CSVGQGAVNTEAFF. The CDR3, as DNA: TGCAGTGTGGGCCAGGGGGCAGTAAACACTGAAGCTTTCTTT.

This clonotype was observed a few times. The rearrangement joins TRBV28 to TRBJ2-7, with 9 bases matching TRBD1. This CDR3 contains 14 residues. V shed 5 bases, J shed 6 bases, and the junction held 8 bases outside the gene matches. CDR1 and CDR2 from the germline V gene are MDHEN and SYDVKM. The CDR3 loop is CASSQTGGTGEQYF. CDR3 sequence (DNA): TGTGCCAGCAGTCAGACAGGGGGTACGGGCGAGCAGTACTTC. Using reference TRBV28 and TRBJ2-7 for the parts outside the CDR3, the full variable domain is DVKVTQSSRYLVKRTGEKVFLECVQDMDHENMFWYRQDPGLGLRLIYFSYDVKMKEKGDIPEGYSVSREKKERFSLILESASTNQTSMYLCASSQTGGTGEQYFGPGTRLTVT.

This clonotype is medium-sized in the sample. The chain uses TRBV12-3 or TRBV12-4 and TRBJ2-2, with 10 bases lining up with TRBD2. CDR3 length: 15 amino acids. V was clipped by 6 bases and J by 8 bases; unmatched bases: 9. CDR3 DNA: TGTGCCAGCAGCCCTGGACTAGCGGTGATGGGGGAGCTGTTTTTT. Protein product: CASSPGLAVMGELFF.

The chain is built from TRBV25-1 and TRBJ1-2; possibly TRBD1 for D (5 bases). CDR3 length equals 15 residues. Trimming stripped 3 bases from V and 0 bases from J, with 11 bases between. Germline assignment: CDR1 MGHDK and CDR2 SYGVNS. The chain's CDR3 is CASSDARDPNYGYTF. CDR3 coding DNA: TGTGCCAGCAGTGATGCCAGGGACCCTAACTATGGCTACACCTTC.